These T cell receptor beta chains were read from a single sample in a study of follicular helper T cells after annual influenza vaccination. Clones were read by immunoSEQ multiplex PCR, and TCRdb kept only the in-frame ones, dropping some. Here the sample spans approximately 10,000 clones, around four fifths being singletons. The starting material was CXCR5+ CD38- circulating T follicular helper cells from blood, obtained on the day of influenza vaccination. The receptor source for this set is an adult who received the influenza vaccine. The CDR3 runs from the conserved cysteine through the conserved F or W. D genes are given only for firm matches. Part of the rows lack a size; the others show once, few, many or a class for expanded clones.

TRBJ2-5,NA,TRBD1,TRBV28,TGTGCCAGCAGTTTCGGGGCTACAGGGGACAGGACCCAGTACTTC,CASSFGATGDRTQYF
TRBJ2-3,NA,TRBD2,TRBV7-2,TGTGCCAGCAGTCTCGGACTAGCGGGAGGCGCTGGGGATACGCAGTATTTT,CASSLGLAGGAGDTQYF
TRBJ2-2,once,NA,TRBV30,TGTGCCTGGAGTGGGGGAACCTTGTTCCGGGAGCTGTTTTTT,CAWSGGTLFRELFF
TRBJ2-5,NA,TRBD1,TRBV5-1,TGCGCCAGCAGCTTGGGGGGACAGGGAGGAGAGACCCAGTACTTC,CASSLGGQGGETQYF
TRBJ2-3,NA,NA,TRBV25-1,TGTGCCAGCAGTGAATATAGGTCCCCCGGGGCAGATACGCAGTATTTT,CASSEYRSPGADTQYF
TRBJ2-2,NA,TRBD1,TRBV7-8,TGTGCCAGCAGCTCCGGGACAGGGAGGACCGGGGAGCTGTTTTTT,CASSSGTGRTGELFF
TRBJ2-3,NA,TRBD2,TRBV19,TGTGCCAGTAGAGGGACTAGCTCCACCACAGATACGCAGTATTTT,CASRGTSSTTDTQYF
TRBJ1-5,NA,NA,TRBV19,TGTGCCAGTGTGCATGGGGGTAGCAATCAGCCCCAGCATTTT,CASVHGGSNQPQHF
TRBJ2-3,NA,NA,TRBV28,TGTGCCAGCAGCACGGTGGGGTCTAGCACAGATACGCAGTATTTT,CASSTVGSSTDTQYF
TRBJ2-1,NA,TRBD2,TRBV19,TGTGCCAGTAGTACCGGAAAACTAGCGGAGCAGTTCTTC,CASSTGKLAEQFF
TRBJ1-6,NA,NA,TRBV19,TGTGCCAGTAGTGCCTTAACAGGGAGGAATTCACCCCTCCACTTT,CASSALTGRNSPLHF
TRBJ1-3,once,NA,TRBV19,TGTGCCAGTAGTTCAACCCTCCTACCCTCTGGAAACACCATATATTTT,CASSSTLLPSGNTIYF
TRBJ2-2,NA,NA,TRBV19,TGTGCCAGTAGTTCGGGACCTCTGGGGGAGCTGTTTTTT,CASSSGPLGELFF